What follows describes a single TCR beta chain. Its antigen is not yet known. Within one base of it there is no much larger clone, and no base qualities were kept. The CDR3 regions of human TCRbeta chains were analyzed by immunosequencing. The source study handled its data this way. TCRs in the repertoires were compared against a reference library of SARS-CoV-2-specific TCRs that had been generated with the MIRA antigen-specificity platform. Breadth meant the fraction of unique TCRs that were SARS-CoV-2-associated, whereas depth meant the fraction of total T cells that were SARS-CoV-2-associated. Using the MIRA data, each spike-specific TCR was mapped to the spike region that the TCR reacts to and placed in a CD4 or CD8 class. Log10-transformed breadth and depth values were compared by one-way ANOVA with Sidak's multiple comparisons tests. TCRdb retrieved this table from immuneACCESS and kept in-frame rearrangements only. Not all clones are present; in checked studies, unresolved V genes account for under half, and no reason is known for the remainder. V and J calls and clone size are copied from that table; D and trimming were computed from the DNA. The sample records roughly 120,000 clones, 75% to 95% of which are singletons. Together, the top ten hold around 3.8% of the sample.

Trimmed from V: 5 bases; trimmed from J: 8 bases; junction bases lacking a gene match: 13. Taken from the germline V gene, the CDR1 and CDR2 loops are SGHAT and FQNNGV. The CDR3 contains 16 residues, cysteine and phenylalanine counted. Here the CDR3 DNA is all that survives: 48 bases in frame from base 1. This specimen belongs to a study of T cell responses to AZD1222 COVID-19 vaccine (dated by TCRdb to the early 2020s). Regarding the complete study: TCR sequencing covered about 230 trial participants: 200 to 220 given two doses of AZD1222 and 26 given two doses of MenACWY control vaccine. Trial participants were enrolled into age subgroups of 18-55, 56-69 and 70-plus years, which contained about 150, 28 and 57 TCR-sequenced participants, respectively.

The study at large found these results: CD4 TCRs associated with the vaccine covered the entire spike protein, and the dominant responses were in regions 160-218 and 743-854. Only five or six AZD1222 recipients were SARS-CoV-2 seropositive at baseline, limiting conclusions about previously exposed vaccinees. In the small 56-69-year group, the increase in depth fell short of significance, most likely because of low power. A significant rise in spike-specific TCR breadth and depth was observed after two AZD1222 doses relative to day 0 and relative to MenACWY recipients. Because no samples from the day 14 peak response were available, repertoires could be characterized only after the peak T cell response. Participants were mostly white British, with more females than males. The authors suggested clonal diversity may have been underestimated. Nearly half of unique spike-specific TCRs reportedly recognized epitopes outside regions mutated in the B.1.351 and B.1.1.7 variants.

What the time point label conveys for this sample: about 28 days (+/-7) after the second vaccine dose. The meaning of the sample's treatment or condition label: meningococcal conjugate vaccine given as trial control. Vaccinee samples were obtained from the UK trials COV001 and COV002, which included a single-blind randomized controlled phase 2/3 trial of AZD1222 (ChAdOx1 nCoV-19) in healthy adults. For TCRbeta chain sequencing, PBMC samples from trial participants were taken at day 0 and at day 28 after the second dose. The sequenced sample was peripheral blood, obtained 28 days after the second dose of the MenACWY control vaccine. This chain joins TRBV11-2 to TRBJ2-1, and TRBD2 aligns with 9 junction nucleotides. The clonotype comes from an adult who received the MenACWY meningococcal vaccine as a control. The CDR3 here reads CASSRFEAGGFDEQFF. The sequence in DNA is TGTGCCAGCAGCCGGTTTGAGGCGGGAGGGTTCGATGAGCAGTTCTTC.